Below are 20 T cell receptor beta chains sequenced from a single sample in a study of control samples from healthy donors and cancer patients. This table comes from immunoSEQ multiplex PCR, and its TCRdb copy is limited to in-frame clones, with some not included. The sample holds about 130,000 clones, about 90% seen once. The source material was blood. All receptors come from a woman in her forties or fifties in good health.

The CDR3 nucleotides are TGTGCCAGCAGCACCGGACAGGGTAATTCACCCCTCCACTTT. Its protein product is CASSTGQGNSPLHF. V usage is TRBV11-1 and J usage is TRBJ1-6; 8 bases map to TRBD1. CDR3 length: 14 residues. With 5 bases clipped from V and 6 bases from J, the junction kept 3 bases outside the gene matches. CDR1 and CDR2 (germline): SGHAT, FQDESV (reference sequence).

Points on this clone: Other nucleotide sequences from this sample produce the same CDR3. The chain is built from TRBV7-2 and TRBJ2-4; D may be TRBD1 or TRBD2 (6 bases each). V lost 4 bases, J lost 7 bases, and 14 bases lay in between. The CDR3 length is 14 residues. Germline assignment: CDR1 SGHTA and CDR2 FQGNSA. The CDR3 sequence: CASSYGGNKNIQYF. The CDR3 DNA is TGTGCCAGCAGCTACGGGGGCAACAAGAACATTCAGTACTTC.

This sequence joins TRBV18 and TRBJ2-5; D perhaps matches TRBD2 (6 bases). The CDR3 is 13 residues long. Germline CDR1 is KGHSH and CDR2 is LQKENI. V was pared by 3 bases and J by 9 bases, with 14 bases between. CDR3 DNA: TGTGCCAGCTCACCGGGGGATAGGGAGGCCCAGTACTTC. Encoded protein: CASSPGDREAQYF.

This clone has more than one count but fewer than ten. The chain is built from TRBV4-1 and TRBJ2-7, with 7 bases matching TRBD1. J lost 5 bases, V lost 2 bases, and 3 bases had no gene match. Germline V gene data show CDR1 as MGHRA and CDR2 as YSYEKL. CDR3 size: 13 residues. CDR3 region: CASSQQTGNEQYF. CDR3 bases: TGCGCCAGCAGCCAACAGACAGGGAACGAGCAGTACTTC.

The rearrangement joins TRBV19 to TRBJ1-2, with D uncertain. The V gene lost 5 bases and the J gene lost 4 bases, with 5 bases spanning the gap. Germline V gene sequence: CDR1 LNHDA, CDR2 SQIVND (reference sequence). This CDR3 is built from 11 residues. The CDR3 nucleotides read TGTGCCAGTAGTCACAGCTATGGCTACACCTTC. Translated: CASSHSYGYTF.

V and J are TRBV27 and TRBJ2-5; the match to TRBD1 covers 10 bases. Germline CDR1 MNHEY, CDR2 SMNVEV (reference sequence). The CDR3 has 14 amino acids. The J segment lost 7 bases and the V segment lost 6 bases, leaving 8 bases of the junction unmatched. The CDR3 sequence: CASRADRGSVTQYF. DNA of the CDR3: TGTGCCAGCAGGGCGGACAGGGGGTCCGTGACCCAGTACTTC.

The V and J genes are TRBV21-1 and TRBJ1-1; no DNA check was done on the table's D call, TRBD1. TRBV21-1 is assigned pseudogene status. The CDR3 covers 16 residues. CDR3 loop: CASSQTGGTENTEAFF. The CDR3 DNA follows: TGTGCCAGCAGCCAAACGGGTGGGACAGAGAACACTGAAGCTTTCTTT.

The sample holds one count of this clone. V is TRBV5-4 and J is TRBJ2-5, with 9 bases that match TRBD1. The CDR3 is 15 amino acids. The trim removed 4 bases at V and 4 bases at J, leaving 8 bases unmatched. Germline lookup yields CDR1 SGHNT and CDR2 YYREEE (reference sequence). This chain's CDR3 is CASSPSTGGGETQYF. CDR3 coding DNA: TGTGCCAGCAGCCCATCGACAGGGGGTGGAGAGACCCAGTACTTC.

The V call is TRBV28, the J call TRBJ2-1; maybe TRBD1 (6 bases). The ends were cut back, 6 bases at V and 1 base at J, with 10 bases in the middle. CDR1 and CDR2 from the germline V gene are MDHEN and SYDVKM. The CDR3 has 14 amino acids. The CDR3 loop is CASSYRVSYNEQFF. In DNA form, the CDR3 reads TGTGCCAGCAGCTACAGGGTTTCCTACAATGAGCAGTTCTTC.

The chain recombines TRBV5-1 with TRBJ2-3, with 9 bases aligning to TRBD2. Germline assignment: CDR1 SGHRS and CDR2 YFSETQ. Germline trimming cut 0 bases from V and 0 bases from J; bases unmatched to any gene: 5. This CDR3 has 17 amino acids. CDR3 protein: CASSLDQLAGSTDTQYF. The CDR3 nucleotides read TGCGCCAGCAGCTTGGACCAGCTAGCGGGAAGCACAGATACGCAGTATTTT.

This rearrangement joins TRBV7-6 to TRBJ2-5, with TRBD2 identical over 10 bases. The CDR3 length is 16 residues. J gave up 4 bases and V 8 bases, and 13 bases lay outside the gene matches. Germline values: CDR1 SGHVS, CDR2 FNYEAQ. The CDR3 DNA reads TGTGCCAGCGCAAACGGGTGGGCTAGCGGGAGAGAGACCCAGTACTTC. It encodes CASANGWASGRETQYF.

The chain couples TRBV4-1 to TRBJ1-4; D possibly corresponds to TRBD1 (6 bases). The V end lost 4 bases, the J end lost 5 bases, and 14 bases lay between the germline ends. The germline V gene encodes CDR1 MGHRA and CDR2 YSYEKL. This CDR3 has 15 amino acids. This CDR3 reads CASSLLTGTNEKLFF. The CDR3 nucleotides read TGCGCCAGCAGCCTACTAACGGGGACAAATGAAAAACTGTTTTTT.

The chain links TRBV11-2 to TRBJ2-7; 12 bases align to TRBD2. Germline-derived CDR1 and CDR2 are SGHAT and FQNNGV. The V gene end was trimmed by 5 bases and the J gene end by 5 bases; junction bases not matched to a gene: 7. This CDR3 spans 15 amino acids. The CDR3: CASSNGLAGINEQYF. CDR3 bases: TGTGCCAGCAGCAATGGACTAGCGGGAATCAACGAGCAGTACTTC.

The rearrangement links TRBV6-1 to TRBJ2-1; no clear D. Between the trimmed V and J ends, which lost 1 base and 9 bases, there was a span of 13 bases. The CDR3 loop spans 14 amino acids. Germline V CDR1 and CDR2: MNHNS, SASEGT. CDR3 loop: CASSEVASTGEQFF. Here the CDR3 DNA reads TGTGCCAGCAGTGAAGTGGCGTCGACCGGTGAGCAGTTCTTC.

As DNA, the CDR3 is TGTGCCAGCAGCATGGGGCGTGAGCCCCAGCATTTT. Translating gives CASSMGREPQHF. V and J are TRBV7-8 and TRBJ1-5; a possible D gene is TRBD1 (5 bases). The CDR3 has 12 residues. V was cut by 5 bases and J by 8 bases, with 10 bases left in between. Germline values: CDR1 SGHVS, CDR2 FQNEAQ.

The CDR3 spells CASSTLSGGERGTQYF. For the CDR3, the DNA is TGTGCCAGTAGTACCCTGTCAGGCGGGGAGAGGGGTACGCAGTATTTT. The chain links TRBV19 to TRBJ2-3; TRBD2 might be the D (6 bases). Germline CDR1 is LNHDA and CDR2 is SQIVND (reference sequence). With 4 bases removed from V and 8 bases from J, the gap between germline ends came to 22 bases. The length of the CDR3 is 16 residues.

CDR3: CASSLYPRGGNYGYTF. The CDR3 DNA follows: TGTGCCAGCAGTTTGTACCCCAGGGGAGGTAACTATGGCTACACCTTC. The V gene is TRBV27, the J gene TRBJ1-2; the D gene is possibly TRBD1 (6 bases). Trimming removed 3 bases from V and 1 base from J, with 15 bases in between. CDR3 size: 16 residues. From germline, CDR1 is MNHEY and CDR2 SMNVEV (reference sequence).

V and J are TRBV11-3 and TRBJ2-6; D possibly corresponds to TRBD1 (6 bases). CDR1 SGHNT and CDR2 YENEEA come from the germline V gene. Trimming left V 5 bases short and J 2 bases short, with 10 bases between. This CDR3 region has 15 residues. The chain's CDR3 is CASSAQGTGANVLTF. The DNA for the CDR3 is TGTGCCAGCAGCGCCCAGGGGACTGGGGCCAACGTCCTGACTTTC. Based on the CDR3 plus reference TRBV11-3 and TRBJ2-6, the full variable domain is EAGVVQSPRYKIIEKKQPVAFWCNPISGHNTLYWYLQNLGQGPELLIRYENEEAVDDSQLPKDRFSAERLKGVDSTLKIQPAELGDSAVYLCASSAQGTGANVLTFGAGSRLTVL.

The V call is TRBV7-2, the J call TRBJ1-5; D might be TRBD1 (5 bases). V gave up 2 bases and J gave up 9 bases, with 14 bases separating them. The CDR3 extends over 14 amino acids. CDR1 and CDR2 from the germline V gene are SGHTA and FQGNSA. The CDR3 bases are TGTGCCAGCAGCTTAATCGGACCTAGGGGGCCCCAGCATTTT. It specifies CASSLIGPRGPQHF.

The genes are TRBV5-1 and TRBJ2-2; TRBD1 agrees at 8 bases. The CDR3 length is 17 residues. The germline V gene encodes CDR1 SGHRS and CDR2 YFSETQ. V lost 5 bases to trimming and J lost 3 bases; unmatched junction nucleotides: 12. The CDR3 bases are TGCGCCAGCAGTGGACAGGGAGTATCGATTGACACCGGGGAGCTGTTTTTT. This gives the protein CASSGQGVSIDTGELFF.